This T cell receptor beta chain was sequenced for a study of Graves' ophthalmopathy and Graves' hyperthyroidism (dated by TCRdb to between 2017 and 2018). Looking at the study overall: Peripheral blood samples were taken at the time of initial diagnosis, before any treatment was given. The study used signatures of the TCR beta repertoire to tell Graves' ophthalmopathy apart from Graves' hyperthyroidism and to predict which patients would progress to ophthalmopathy. In total, approximately 130 blood samples were TCR-sequenced: fewer than 50 ophthalmopathy, some 75 hyperthyroidism and some 17 hyperthyroidism-to-ophthalmopathy patients. To explore V-J signatures that separate ophthalmopathy from hyperthyroidism, a discovery set of fewer than 110 patients was enrolled, consisting of about 43 with ophthalmopathy and approximately 60 with stable hyperthyroidism. For independent validation, a separate cohort was made up of 18 hyperthyroidism patients plus 17 patients who later progressed from hyperthyroidism to ophthalmopathy. T-cell repertoires of thyroid tissue and blood were compared in six or seven hyperthyroidism patients. After sampling, hyperthyroidism patients received methimazole starting at 30 mg daily, and ophthalmopathy patients received high-dose intravenous methylprednisolone. The 75 to 100 discovery patients were randomly split 7:3 into training and test sets.

This clonotype has ten or more counts. Its binding antigen is unknown. Base qualities are not at hand, and no much larger clone is one base apart. For repertoire sequencing, the TCR beta CDR3 regions were amplified from RNA transcripts. The first round of RT-PCR was done with HTBI primers and the Qiagen OneStep RT-PCR kit, and was followed by a second round of multiplex PCR, then size selection and purification. The libraries underwent paired-end sequencing with 100 bp reads on an Illumina HiSeq2000. The original methods were these. SOAPnuke was used for read processing, and reads with adapters, uncalled bases, a mean Phred below 15, or no exact constant-primer or identifier match were discarded. COPE v1.2.5 was used to merge the high-quality paired reads. Clonotypes were defined as unique nucleotide sequences and were aligned to IMGT TRB V, D and J references using MiTCR v1.1. Analysis was restricted to V-J combinations with a frequency above 0.0001, which covered roughly 99% of repertoires. For each V-J combination, a TCR clonal expansion and chaos score was defined as F50 clonal expansion divided by the chaos observed in the TCRdist matrix. Features were reduced by Welch's t-statistics and random forest to about a dozen V-J combinations, which fed a naive Bayes classifier. The Morisita-Horn index was used to measure how similar the thyroid and blood repertoires were. TCRdb handled the public reads itself, with Q25 trimming in fastp and clone calling in MiXCR, and kept productive beta chains. One record per CDR3 amino acid sequence lists the most common genes and DNA. The V and J calls and clone size are TCRdb's, not the authors'. Recorded for this sample are some 380,000 distinct CDR3 sequences; 15% to 17% of them occurred a single time. The ten largest clonotypes hold 5.5% to 7% of the sample.

Including the terminal cysteine and phenylalanine, the CDR3 comprises 15 residues. Just the 45-base CDR3 DNA is kept, in frame starting at base 1. The germline V gene sets CDR1 to SNHLY and CDR2 to FYNNEI. The V end gives up 6 bases and the J end 6 bases, leaving 7 bases in the junction not matched to a gene. Results the study describes overall, beyond this receptor: No statistical method was used to set the sample size in advance, and the investigators knew which group each participant was assigned to. Most expanded thyroid clonotypes with frequency above 0.001 were also detected in blood, suggesting blood repertoires may reflect the thyroid immune response. The 13-signature model separated ophthalmopathy from stable hyperthyroidism with approximately 90% sensitivity and approximately 83% specificity in cross-validation, and 80%/75% in the test set. In validation, the model predicted ophthalmopathy progression with over 60% sensitivity and around 72% specificity; approximately 12 predicted patients were CT-confirmed with GO in a median of about 6.1 months.

Hyperthyroidism was defined as stable when no progression to ophthalmopathy occurred within 18 months of follow-up. Hyperthyroidism patients were newly diagnosed, were aged 18 to 65 years, and had a disease duration under 2 months. Patients with other autoimmune diseases, uncontrolled infections, pregnancy or lactation were excluded from the study. Diagnosis was based on clinical symptoms, serum thyroxine, TRAb, thyroid ultrasound and orbital computed tomography. Ficoll-Paque density gradient centrifugation was used to isolate PBMCs from around 10 ml of fresh peripheral blood. Trizol reagent was used to extract the total RNA, and its quality was then checked on an Agilent 2100 Bioanalyzer.

The chain was built from TRBV2 and TRBJ2-2, and 10 junctional nucleotides match TRBD1. The sequenced material came from peripheral blood. This receptor was taken from a woman under 30 with stable Graves' hyperthyroidism. Donor details come from another sample of the same person, matched by shared clones. The DNA sequence is given as TGTGCCAGCAGAGTCGGGACAGGGGTCGCCGGGGAGCTGTTTTTT. It encodes CASRVGTGVAGELFF.